This entry features one T cell receptor (beta chain) sequence. The data were produced by immunoSEQ multiplex PCR, yet TCRdb's version contains in-frame clones alone and is incomplete. The repertoire includes about 85,000 clones, about 86% of them detected once, and around 8% sits in the top ten. The data derive from a study of T cell responses to AZD1222 COVID-19 vaccine. V lost 5 bases to trimming and J lost 14 bases; unmatched junction nucleotides: 14. The germline CDR1 and CDR2 sequences are LNHDA and SQIVND (reference sequence). The CDR3 covers 15 residues. This TCR derives from an adult in good health. The chain links TRBV19 to TRBJ1-6; TRBD1 matches 8 bases. Sample: peripheral blood, taken on day 0 of AZD1222 vaccination. The CDR3 DNA is TGTGCCAGTAGTCCACGACAGGGGTCCACGGCCACCCTCCACTTT. Residues: CASSPRQGSTATLHF.